A selection of T cell receptor beta chains follows, all from one sample in a study of cytomegalovirus exposure and HLA in healthy donors. Profiling relied on immunoSEQ multiplex PCR, and the TCRdb table lists in-frame clones only, not all of them. The sample contains approximately 82,000 clones, less than 75% of which appear only once. Source material: PBMCs. All receptors come from a woman under 40 in good health and CMV-seropositive. The CDR3 runs from the conserved cysteine through the conserved F or W. The D gene is left open where the match is weak. Clone size appears in some rows only: once, few, many, or a class for an expanded clone.

TRBV28	-	TRBJ1-3	-	CASRVTSYSGNTIYF	TGTGCCAGCAGGGTGACAAGCTACTCTGGAAACACCATATATTTT
TRBV9	few	TRBJ1-1	-	CASSVGDRVGTEAFF	TGTGCCAGCAGCGTGGGTGACAGAGTTGGTACTGAAGCTTTCTTT
TRBV5-8	-	TRBJ1-1	-	CASSQDWQGGEAFF	TGTGCCAGCAGCCAAGATTGGCAGGGAGGCGAAGCTTTCTTT
TRBV27	few	TRBJ2-7	TRBD1	CASSSIGTGLAEQYF	TGTGCCAGCAGTTCAATTGGGACAGGGTTGGCCGAGCAGTACTTC
TRBV10-3	few	TRBJ1-2	TRBD1	CAISESVQGGNYGYTF	TGTGCCATCAGTGAGTCCGTACAGGGGGGTAACTATGGCTACACCTTC
TRBV7-2	-	TRBJ2-5	TRBD1	CASSSRTGEETQYF	TGTGCCAGCAGCTCCCGGACAGGGGAAGAGACCCAGTACTTC
TRBV5-6	-	TRBJ1-1	-	CASSWGRNTEAFF	TGTGCCAGCAGCTGGGGGCGGAACACTGAAGCTTTCTTT
TRBV7-3	-	TRBJ1-1	TRBD1	CASSLQGQGTEAFF	TGTGCCAGCAGCCTACAGGGGCAGGGGACTGAAGCTTTCTTT
TRBV7-9	-	TRBJ1-6	-	CASSSGLDNSPLHF	TGTGCCAGCAGCTCCGGACTGGATAATTCACCCCTCCACTTT
TRBV18	-	TRBJ2-1	TRBD2	CASSPLAGGDNEQFF	TGTGCCAGCTCACCCCTAGCGGGGGGTGACAATGAGCAGTTCTTC
TRBV5-5	-	TRBJ1-1	-	CASSLITDTEAFF	TGTGCCAGCAGCTTAATCACAGACACTGAAGCTTTCTTT
TRBV6-5	-	TRBJ1-4	-	CASSYSEISEKLFF	TGTGCCAGCAGTTACTCGGAGATCAGTGAAAAACTGTTTTTT
TRBV5-1	few	TRBJ2-7	-	CASSLGGGMAYEQYF	TGCGCCAGCAGCTTGGGTGGAGGGATGGCCTACGAGCAGTACTTC
TRBV6-1	-	TRBJ1-6	TRBD1	CASRTPTGGNSPLHF	TGTGCCAGCAGAACCCCGACAGGGGGCAATTCACCCCTCCACTTT
TRBV9	-	TRBJ2-5	TRBD2	CASSTGPGGETQYF	TGTGCCAGCAGCACTGGCCCCGGGGGGGAGACCCAGTACTTC
TRBV19	-	TRBJ1-6	TRBD1	CASSSYRGSNNSPLHF	TGTGCCAGTAGTTCTTACAGGGGCTCAAATAATTCACCCCTCCACTTT
TRBV25-1	once	TRBJ2-2	-	CASATGRNGGELFF	TGTGCCAGCGCCACCGGGAGAAACGGCGGGGAGCTGTTTTTT